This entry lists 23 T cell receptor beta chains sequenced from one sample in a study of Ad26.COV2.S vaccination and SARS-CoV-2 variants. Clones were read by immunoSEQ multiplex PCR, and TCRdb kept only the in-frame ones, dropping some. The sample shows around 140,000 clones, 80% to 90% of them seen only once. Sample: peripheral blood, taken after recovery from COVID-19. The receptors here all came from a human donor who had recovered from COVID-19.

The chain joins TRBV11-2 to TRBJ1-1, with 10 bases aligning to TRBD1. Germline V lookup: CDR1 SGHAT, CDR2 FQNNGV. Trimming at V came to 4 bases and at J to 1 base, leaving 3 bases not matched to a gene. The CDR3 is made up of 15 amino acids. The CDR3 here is CASSSRQGANTEAFF. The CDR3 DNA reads TGTGCCAGCAGCTCCCGACAGGGGGCGAACACTGAAGCTTTCTTT.

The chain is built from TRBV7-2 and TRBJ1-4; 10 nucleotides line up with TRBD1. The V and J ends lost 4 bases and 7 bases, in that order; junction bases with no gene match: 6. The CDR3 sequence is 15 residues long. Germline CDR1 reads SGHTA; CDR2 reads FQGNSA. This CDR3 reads CASSWGQGNGEKLFF. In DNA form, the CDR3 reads TGTGCCAGCAGCTGGGGACAGGGGAACGGTGAAAAACTGTTTTTT.

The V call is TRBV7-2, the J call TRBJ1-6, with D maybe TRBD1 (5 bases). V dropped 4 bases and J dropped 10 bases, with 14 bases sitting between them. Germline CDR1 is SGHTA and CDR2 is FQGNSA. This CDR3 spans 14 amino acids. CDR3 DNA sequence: TGTGCCAGCAGCTCAGGACCAGGGCGATCACCCCTCCACTTT. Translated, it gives CASSSGPGRSPLHF. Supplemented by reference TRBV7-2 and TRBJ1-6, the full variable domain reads GAGVSQSPSNKVTEKGKDVELRCDPISGHTALYWYRQSLGQGLEFLIYFQGNSAPDKSGLPSDRFSAERTGGSVSTLTIQRTQQEDSAVYLCASSSGPGRSPLHFGNGTRLTVT.

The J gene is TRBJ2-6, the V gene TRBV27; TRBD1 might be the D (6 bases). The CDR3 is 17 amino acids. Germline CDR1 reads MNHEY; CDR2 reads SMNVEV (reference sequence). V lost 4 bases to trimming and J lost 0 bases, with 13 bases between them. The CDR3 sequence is CASSSQWGHSGANVLTF. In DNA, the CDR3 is TGTGCCAGCAGTTCACAATGGGGGCACTCTGGGGCCAACGTCCTGACTTTC.

Written as DNA, the CDR3 is TGTGCCAGCAGTGATCCCGGGGATAATGAAAAACTGTTTTTT. Residues: CASSDPGDNEKLFF. V and J are TRBV2 and TRBJ1-4; D is ambiguous. Germline V gene sequence: CDR1 SNHLY, CDR2 FYNNEI. V was trimmed by 3 bases and J by 4 bases, leaving 9 bases between them. CDR3 size: 14 residues.

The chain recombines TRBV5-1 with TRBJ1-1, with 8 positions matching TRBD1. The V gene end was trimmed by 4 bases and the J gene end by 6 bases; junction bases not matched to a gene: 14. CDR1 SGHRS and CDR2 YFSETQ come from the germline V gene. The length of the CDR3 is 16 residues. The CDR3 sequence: CASSDDLGQGGPEAFF. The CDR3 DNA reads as TGCGCCAGCAGCGACGATTTAGGACAGGGAGGCCCTGAAGCTTTCTTT.

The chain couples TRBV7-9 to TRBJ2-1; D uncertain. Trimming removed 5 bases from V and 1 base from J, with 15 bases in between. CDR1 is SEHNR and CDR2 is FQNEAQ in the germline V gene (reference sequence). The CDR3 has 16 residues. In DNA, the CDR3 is TGTGCCAGCAGCCCCACTTTTTTCGATTCCTACAATGAGCAGTTCTTC. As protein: CASSPTFFDSYNEQFF.

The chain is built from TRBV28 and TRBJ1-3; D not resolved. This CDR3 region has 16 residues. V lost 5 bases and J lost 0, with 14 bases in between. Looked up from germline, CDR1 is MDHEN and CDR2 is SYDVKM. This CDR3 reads CASSPLLDRSGNTIYF. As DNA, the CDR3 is TGTGCCAGCAGTCCCCTCCTGGACCGCTCTGGAAACACCATATATTTT.

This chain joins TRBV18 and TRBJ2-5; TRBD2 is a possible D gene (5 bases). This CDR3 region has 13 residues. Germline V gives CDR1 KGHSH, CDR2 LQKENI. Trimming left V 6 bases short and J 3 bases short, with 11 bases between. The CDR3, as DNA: TGTGCCAGCTCCCTGGGAGTCAAAGAGACCCAGTACTTC. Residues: CASSLGVKETQYF.

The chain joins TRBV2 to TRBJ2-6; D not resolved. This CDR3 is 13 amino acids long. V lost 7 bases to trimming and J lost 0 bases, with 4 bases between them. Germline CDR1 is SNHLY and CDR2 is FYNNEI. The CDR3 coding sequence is TGTGCCAGCACCCCCTCTGGGGCCAACGTCCTGACTTTC. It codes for CASTPSGANVLTF.

Here the CDR3 reads CASSEGRVPGELFF. DNA for the CDR3: TGTGCCAGCAGTGAAGGGAGGGTCCCCGGGGAGCTGTTTTTT. The rearrangement joins TRBV6-1 to TRBJ2-2; a possible D gene is TRBD2 (6 bases). The germline CDR1 and CDR2 sequences are MNHNS and SASEGT. The CDR3 is 14 amino acids. The germline V and J ends were trimmed by 1 base and 6 bases, with 9 bases remaining between them.

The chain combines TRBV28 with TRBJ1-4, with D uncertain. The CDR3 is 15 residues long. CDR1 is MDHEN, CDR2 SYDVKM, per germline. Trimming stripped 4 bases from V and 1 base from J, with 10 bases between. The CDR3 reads CASSSSTETNEKLFF. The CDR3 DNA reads TGTGCCAGCAGTTCCTCGACGGAAACTAATGAAAAACTGTTTTTT. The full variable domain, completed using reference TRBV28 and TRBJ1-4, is DVKVTQSSRYLVKRTGEKVFLECVQDMDHENMFWYRQDPGLGLRLIYFSYDVKMKEKGDIPEGYSVSREKKERFSLILESASTNQTSMYLCASSSSTETNEKLFFGSGTQLSVL.

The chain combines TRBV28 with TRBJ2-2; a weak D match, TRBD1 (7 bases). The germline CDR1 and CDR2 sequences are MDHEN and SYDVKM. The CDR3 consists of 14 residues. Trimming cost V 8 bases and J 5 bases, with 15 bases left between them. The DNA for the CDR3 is TGTGCCAGCTGTAAGACAGGGAGGACCGGGGAGCTGTTTTTT. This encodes CASCKTGRTGELFF.

The CDR3: CAWNYGTTAYEQYF. CDR3 nucleotides: TGTGCCTGGAATTACGGGACAACAGCCTACGAGCAGTACTTC. The V call is TRBV30, the J call TRBJ2-7; D is perhaps TRBD1 (6 bases). Trimming left V 4 bases short and J 2 bases short, with 15 bases between. Per the germline V gene, CDR1 is GTSNPN and CDR2 is SVGIG (reference sequence). The CDR3 covers 14 residues.

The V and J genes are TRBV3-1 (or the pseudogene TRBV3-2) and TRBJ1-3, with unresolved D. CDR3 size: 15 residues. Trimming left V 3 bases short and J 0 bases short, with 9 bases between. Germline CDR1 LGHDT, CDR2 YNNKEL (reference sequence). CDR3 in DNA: TGTGCCAGCAGCCAGGACGGACCCTCTGGAAACACCATATATTTT. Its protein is CASSQDGPSGNTIYF.

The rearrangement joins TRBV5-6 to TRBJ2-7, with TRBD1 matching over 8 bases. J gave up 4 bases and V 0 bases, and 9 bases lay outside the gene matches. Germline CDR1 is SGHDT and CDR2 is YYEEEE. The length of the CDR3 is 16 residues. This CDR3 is CASSLDFRGLGYEQYF. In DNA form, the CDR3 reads TGTGCCAGCAGCTTGGATTTCAGGGGGCTTGGGTACGAGCAGTACTTC.

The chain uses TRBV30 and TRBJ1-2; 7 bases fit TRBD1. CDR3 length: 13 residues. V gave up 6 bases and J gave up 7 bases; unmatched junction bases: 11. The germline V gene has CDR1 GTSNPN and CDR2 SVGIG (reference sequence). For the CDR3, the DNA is TGTGCCTGTCACCCCGGGCAGGGGGGTGGCTACACCTTC. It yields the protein CACHPGQGGGYTF.

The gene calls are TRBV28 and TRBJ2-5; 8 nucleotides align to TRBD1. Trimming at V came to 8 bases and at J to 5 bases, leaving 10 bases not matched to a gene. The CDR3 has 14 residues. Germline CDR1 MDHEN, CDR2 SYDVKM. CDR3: CASSKPGGRETQYF. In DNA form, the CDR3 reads TGTGCCAGCTCAAAACCAGGGGGCCGGGAGACCCAGTACTTC. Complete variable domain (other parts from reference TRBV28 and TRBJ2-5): DVKVTQSSRYLVKRTGEKVFLECVQDMDHENMFWYRQDPGLGLRLIYFSYDVKMKEKGDIPEGYSVSREKKERFSLILESASTNQTSMYLCASSKPGGRETQYFGPGTRLLVL.

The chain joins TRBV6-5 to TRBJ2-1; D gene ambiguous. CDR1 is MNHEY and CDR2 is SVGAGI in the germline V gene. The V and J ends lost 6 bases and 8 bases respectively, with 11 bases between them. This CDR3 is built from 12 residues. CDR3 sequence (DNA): TGTGCCAGCAGGGGGTATCCGGATGAGCAGTTCTTC. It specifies CASRGYPDEQFF.

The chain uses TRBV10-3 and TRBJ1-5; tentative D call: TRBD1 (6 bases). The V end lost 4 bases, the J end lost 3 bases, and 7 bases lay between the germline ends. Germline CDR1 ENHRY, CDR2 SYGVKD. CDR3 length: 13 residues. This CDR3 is CAISGDNNQPQHF. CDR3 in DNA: TGTGCCATCAGTGGGGACAACAATCAGCCCCAGCATTTT.

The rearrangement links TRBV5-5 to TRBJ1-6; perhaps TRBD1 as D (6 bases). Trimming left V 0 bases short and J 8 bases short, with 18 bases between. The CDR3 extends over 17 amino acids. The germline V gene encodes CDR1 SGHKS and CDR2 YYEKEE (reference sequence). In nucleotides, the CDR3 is TGTGCCAGCAGCTTGGTAGGACTCGGGGGCCCTTATTCACCCCTCCACTTT. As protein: CASSLVGLGGPYSPLHF.

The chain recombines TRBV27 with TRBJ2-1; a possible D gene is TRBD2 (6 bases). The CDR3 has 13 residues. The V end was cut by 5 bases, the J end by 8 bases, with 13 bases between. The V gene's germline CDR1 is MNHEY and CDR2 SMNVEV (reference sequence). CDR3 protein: CASSPTSSDEQFF. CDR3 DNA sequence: TGTGCCAGCAGTCCGACTAGTTCGGATGAGCAGTTCTTC.

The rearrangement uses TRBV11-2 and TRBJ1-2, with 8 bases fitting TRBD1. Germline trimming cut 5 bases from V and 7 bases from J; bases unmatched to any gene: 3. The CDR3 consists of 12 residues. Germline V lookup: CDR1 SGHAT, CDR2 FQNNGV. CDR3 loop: CASSTGTGGYTF. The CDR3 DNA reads TGTGCCAGCAGCACCGGGACAGGTGGCTACACCTTC.